This TCR beta chain was identified in a study of cytomegalovirus exposure and HLA in healthy donors. Turning to the study itself: Clustering assigned 81% of the approximately 400 genotyped donors to the Caucasian-associated ancestry cluster.

Findings and limits, study-wide: Most TCR sequences proved rare, with some public TCRs found in many donors.

It was with 60 Vbeta and 13 Jbeta primers that the PCR ran. Sequenced by immunoSEQ multiplex PCR; TCRdb stores in-frame clones only, minus some. The data hold 200,000 or so clones, with about 80% observed a single time. This clone has just one count. The antigen is not known. This CDR3 contains 20 residues. Germline loops: CDR1 ENHRY, CDR2 SYGVKD. Trimming cost V 0 bases and J 2 bases; bases outside gene matches: 15. Sequenced material: PBMCs. The V call is TRBV10-3, the J call TRBJ2-3; 9 bases are a match to TRBD2. The source is a girl under 18 in good health and CMV-seronegative. CDR3 region: CAISESFLAGGTKITDTQYF. The DNA for the CDR3 is TGTGCCATCAGTGAGTCGTTTTTGGCGGGAGGGACGAAGATCACAGATACGCAGTATTTT.